Below, 3 T cell receptor beta chains from the same sample are listed, as sequenced in a study of shared T cell receptors in the human thymus. TCRdb's table, derived via immunoSEQ multiplex PCR, lists solely in-frame clones and lacks some. The table has 720,000 or so clones, approximately 83% seen once. These data also formed part of another study, on human thymus T cells.

The sample comprised thymocytes. These receptors all stem from a girl under two years old with a congenital heart defect.

This clone has a handful of counts. The J gene is TRBJ1-1, the V gene TRBV11-2; weak D call: TRBD1 (6 bases). Germline CDR1 reads SGHAT; CDR2 reads FQNNGV. V shed 5 bases and J shed 2 bases, with 12 bases lying between them. The CDR3 is 14 amino acids. CDR3 sequence: CASSPGTYNTEAFF. In DNA form, the CDR3 reads TGTGCCAGCAGCCCCGGGACATACAACACTGAAGCTTTCTTT. Based on the CDR3 plus reference TRBV11-2 and TRBJ1-1, the full variable domain is EAGVAQSPRYKIIEKRQSVAFWCNPISGHATLYWYQQILGQGPKLLIQFQNNGVVDDSQLPKDRFSAERLKGVDSTLKIQPAKLEDSAVYLCASSPGTYNTEAFFGQGTRLTVV.

The chain employs TRBV11-2 and TRBJ1-6; D is perhaps TRBD1 (5 bases). Germline CDR1 SGHAT, CDR2 FQNNGV. The CDR3 is 15 residues long. V was clipped by 3 bases and J by 8 bases, with 14 bases between them. CDR3 loop: CASSFFRRGHSPLHF. The CDR3 DNA is TGTGCCAGCAGCTTCTTCCGAAGGGGCCATTCACCCCTCCACTTT. Full variable domain (remainder filled in from reference TRBV11-2 and TRBJ1-6): EAGVAQSPRYKIIEKRQSVAFWCNPISGHATLYWYQQILGQGPKLLIQFQNNGVVDDSQLPKDRFSAERLKGVDSTLKIQPAKLEDSAVYLCASSFFRRGHSPLHFGNGTRLTVT.

V usage is TRBV30 and J usage is TRBJ1-1; D is ambiguous. The CDR3 extends over 13 amino acids. CDR1 GTSNPN and CDR2 SVGIG come from the germline V gene (reference sequence). The CDR3, as DNA: TGTGCTCTGAATGCACAGCTGAACACTGAAGCTTTCTTT. Its protein is CALNAQLNTEAFF.